This is a list of T cell receptor beta chains from one sample in a study of cytomegalovirus exposure and HLA in healthy donors. Sequencing was performed with immunoSEQ multiplex PCR; in TCRdb, only in-frame clones are kept and a portion is missing. This listing includes 100,000 to 150,000 clones. The sequencing sample was made of PBMCs. The source of these receptors is a man aged 18 to 30 in good health and CMV-seronegative. Each CDR3 is given with its conserved first and last residue. A D gene is named only where the DNA matches it firmly.

d_call: TRBD2
j_call: TRBJ2-1
v_call: TRBV6-5
cdr3_nt: TGTGCCAGCAGTTACTGGAGGACTAGCGGGAGCGTTGAGCAGTTCTTC
cdr3_aa: CASSYWRTSGSVEQFF

d_call: NA
j_call: TRBJ1-2
v_call: TRBV5-6
cdr3_nt: TGTGCCAGCAGCTTGGGGGACACTTCTAACTATGGCTACACCTTC
cdr3_aa: CASSLGDTSNYGYTF

d_call: TRBD2
j_call: TRBJ2-1
v_call: TRBV27
cdr3_nt: TGTGCCAGCAGTGCCGGGACTAGCGGGAGGGATGAGCAGTTCTTC
cdr3_aa: CASSAGTSGRDEQFF

d_call: NA
j_call: TRBJ1-5
v_call: TRBV18
cdr3_nt: TGTGCCAGCTCACCACAGGGGGTAAGTCAGCCCCAGCATTTT
cdr3_aa: CASSPQGVSQPQHF

d_call: NA
j_call: TRBJ2-3
v_call: TRBV5-1
cdr3_nt: TGCGCCAGCAGCGGAAGAGGAGGATCTGACACAGATACGCAGTATTTT
cdr3_aa: CASSGRGGSDTDTQYF

d_call: NA
j_call: TRBJ2-3
v_call: TRBV20-1
cdr3_nt: TGCAGTGCTAGTAGGACAGAAGAGTATTTT
cdr3_aa: CSASRTEEYF

d_call: NA
j_call: TRBJ1-2
v_call: TRBV28
cdr3_nt: TGTGCCAGCAGTCCTGGGCAGAGCTATGGCTACACCTTC
cdr3_aa: CASSPGQSYGYTF

d_call: NA
j_call: TRBJ1-5
v_call: TRBV9
cdr3_nt: TGTGCCAGCAGCCCCTTGGGAGGGGTTCAGCCCCAGCATTTT
cdr3_aa: CASSPLGGVQPQHF

d_call: TRBD1
j_call: TRBJ2-7
v_call: TRBV28
cdr3_nt: TGTGCCAGCAGTCGACAGGGGGCCTACGAGCAGTACTTC
cdr3_aa: CASSRQGAYEQYF

d_call: TRBD1
j_call: TRBJ1-1
v_call: TRBV6-6
cdr3_nt: TGTGCCAGCAGTACCACAGGGGGTAAGGGCACTGAAGCTTTCTTT
cdr3_aa: CASSTTGGKGTEAFF

d_call: NA
j_call: TRBJ2-2
v_call: TRBV7-9
cdr3_nt: TGTGCCAGCAGCACGTCGGACACGGCCGTACCTAACACCGGGGAGCTGTTTTTT
cdr3_aa: CASSTSDTAVPNTGELFF

d_call: NA
j_call: TRBJ1-5
v_call: TRBV6-1
cdr3_nt: TGTGCCAGCAGCTACACGGACAGCGGCAATCAGCCCCAGCATTTT
cdr3_aa: CASSYTDSGNQPQHF

d_call: NA
j_call: TRBJ1-5
v_call: TRBV28
cdr3_nt: TGTGCCAGCAGGTTACAGGGTCGGAGCAATCAGCCCCAGCATTTT
cdr3_aa: CASRLQGRSNQPQHF

d_call: NA
j_call: TRBJ1-2
v_call: TRBV9
cdr3_nt: TGTGCCAGCAGCGTAGATACAGGGAACAACTATGGCTACACCTTC
cdr3_aa: CASSVDTGNNYGYTF

d_call: NA
j_call: TRBJ2-6
v_call: TRBV23-1
cdr3_nt: TGCGCCAGCAGTCATCAAACTCCCGGGACAAGGTCAAGTCTTGGGGCCAACGTCCTGACTTTC
cdr3_aa: CASSHQTPGTRSSLGANVLTF

d_call: TRBD1
j_call: TRBJ2-7
v_call: TRBV9
cdr3_nt: TGTGCCAGCAGCGACTGGACAGGGCGCGAGCAGTACTTC
cdr3_aa: CASSDWTGREQYF

d_call: NA
j_call: TRBJ2-7
v_call: TRBV28
cdr3_nt: TGTGCCAGCAGTCCGTTGACAGGCCGCCCCGAGCAGTACTTC
cdr3_aa: CASSPLTGRPEQYF

d_call: NA
j_call: TRBJ2-3
v_call: TRBV5-1
cdr3_nt: TGCGCCAGCAGCTTGAACCGGGGAGTGGGGACAGATACGCAGTATTTT
cdr3_aa: CASSLNRGVGTDTQYF

d_call: NA
j_call: TRBJ2-7
v_call: TRBV11-2
cdr3_nt: TGTGCCAGCAGCTTATTTACAGGCCAATACGAGCAGTACTTC
cdr3_aa: CASSLFTGQYEQYF

d_call: NA
j_call: TRBJ2-7
v_call: TRBV28
cdr3_nt: TGTGCCAGCAGTTACCCGACAGTGGGCTACGAGCAGTACTTC
cdr3_aa: CASSYPTVGYEQYF

d_call: NA
j_call: TRBJ2-1
v_call: TRBV6-1
cdr3_nt: TGTGCCAGCAGAGTAACCGGTTATGAGCAGTTCTTC
cdr3_aa: CASRVTGYEQFF

d_call: TRBD1
j_call: TRBJ1-6
v_call: TRBV5-1
cdr3_nt: TGCGCCAGCAGCTTGCCAATCACAGGGGGCAATTCACCCCTCCACTTT
cdr3_aa: CASSLPITGGNSPLHF

d_call: TRBD2
j_call: TRBJ2-5
v_call: TRBV19
cdr3_nt: TGTGCCAGTAGTCAAAGACTAGCGGGAGTCCAAGAGACCCAGTACTTC
cdr3_aa: CASSQRLAGVQETQYF